This passage covers 27 T cell receptor beta chains from one sample sequenced in a study of molecular identifiers for immune sequencing clone quantification. TCRdb fed the PCR reads into MiXCR, producing one record per CDR3 protein. The sample holds hundreds of thousands of distinct CDR3 sequences, 20% seen once. Sequencing was carried out using naive CD8+ T cells from blood, with Jurkat cell RNA spiked in. Subset described: FACS-sorted CD8+CD4-CCR7+CD45RA+ naive T cells. Receptors were obtained from a human donor in good health. Some libraries in this study had Jurkat cell RNA spiked in.

This clonotype was seen repeatedly, ten times or more. This chain uses TRBV7-2 with TRBJ2-5; TRBD2 is a possible D gene (7 bases). In germline, CDR1 is SGHTA, CDR2 FQGNSA. The CDR3 loop spans 17 amino acids. V lost 5 bases and J 2 bases, leaving 21 bases between the germline ends. CDR3: CASSPQGWAGVQETQYF. As DNA, the CDR3 is TGTGCCAGCAGCCCCCAGGGGTGGGCGGGGGTGCAAGAGACCCAGTACTTC.

This clonotype has just a few counts. This rearrangement joins TRBV6-2 or TRBV6-3 to TRBJ2-2, with 7 bases aligning to TRBD1. Losses at the gene ends were 0 bases for V and 4 bases for J; bases not matched to a gene: 5. This CDR3 is 16 amino acids long. CDR1 and CDR2 from the germline V gene are MNHEY and SVGEGT. The CDR3 sequence is CASSYSRDSFTGELFF. The DNA for the CDR3 is TGTGCCAGCAGTTACTCGAGGGACAGCTTCACCGGGGAGCTGTTTTTT.

Comments on this clonotype: Its ends do not fully match the called genes, so a read error is possible. This chain uses TRBV12-3 or TRBV12-4 with TRBJ2-2; TRBD2 is a possible D gene (5 bases). This CDR3 region has 16 residues. CDR3: CASSNVGKPNTGELVF. The CDR3 DNA reads as TGTGCCAGCAGTAATGTTGGAAAACCGAACACCGGGGAGCTGGTTTTT.

J is TRBJ2-5 and V is TRBV5-1; a weak D match, TRBD2 (6 bases). This CDR3 has 17 amino acids. V was cut by 3 bases and J by 1 base, with 19 bases left in between. In germline, CDR1 is SGHRS, CDR2 YFSETQ. The CDR3 DNA reads TGCGCCAGCAGCTCCGATACGGGGGATGTGCGCCAAGAGACCCAGTACTTC. Amino acid sequence: CASSSDTGDVRQETQYF.

In regard to this clonotype: A much larger clone sits a single nucleotide away, making a read error possible. The chain recombines TRBV20-1 with TRBJ1-4, with D unclear. Germline V CDR1 and CDR2: DFQATT, SNEGSKA (reference sequence). The length of the CDR3 is 15 residues. As DNA, the CDR3 is TGCAGTGCTAGATCCCTCGGGGAGTCTAGTGAAAAACCGTTTTTT. Its protein product is CSARSLGESSEKPFF.

A note on this clonotype: This may come from a read error, since a much larger clone is one base off. The CDR3, as DNA: TGCGCCAGCAGCCAAGATCGGGGGAGCGGTACAGATACGCAGTATTTT. It yields the protein CASSQDRGSGTDTQYF. The chain employs TRBV4-3 and TRBJ2-3, with D possibly TRBD2 on 6 matching bases. Germline CDR1 and CDR2: LGHNA and YSLEER. The germline V and J ends were trimmed by 0 bases and 3 bases, with 13 bases remaining between them. This CDR3 spans 16 amino acids.

This clonotype appeared many times. The chain combines TRBV4-1 with TRBJ2-3; 10 nucleotides agree with TRBD2. V was pared by 1 base and J by 10 bases, with 8 bases of the junction left unmatched. CDR3 length: 15 amino acids. CDR1 is MGHRA, CDR2 YSYEKL, per germline. The CDR3 protein is CASSQVESSGRAQYF. The CDR3 region has the DNA TGCGCCAGCAGCCAAGTGGAGTCTAGCGGGAGAGCGCAGTATTTT.

Many counts were recorded for this clonotype. This sequence joins TRBV2 and TRBJ1-1; TRBD1 agrees at 7 bases. This CDR3 has 15 amino acids. J was trimmed by 4 bases and V by 1 base; bases with no gene match: 6. From germline, CDR1 is SNHLY and CDR2 FYNNEI. CDR3 sequence reads: CASSEEGATFTEAFF. The CDR3 DNA follows: TGTGCCAGCAGTGAAGAGGGGGCTACGTTCACTGAAGCTTTCTTT.

Many counts were recorded for this clonotype. CDR3 bases: TGCAGTGCTAGGGTCGAAAGGCTTAGCAATCAGCCCCAGCATTTT. Translating it yields CSARVERLSNQPQHF. The chain uses TRBV20-1 and TRBJ1-5, with unresolved D. Trimming left V 3 bases short and J 0 bases short, with 12 bases between. Germline V gives CDR1 DFQATT, CDR2 SNEGSKA (reference sequence). CDR3 length: 15 residues.

On this clonotype itself: An end of the junction does not agree with germline; a read error may underlie this. V gene TRBV30 combines with J gene TRBJ2-1; 7 nucleotides match TRBD2. The CDR3 runs to 16 residues. Germline CDR1 is GTSNPN and CDR2 is SVGIG (reference sequence). CDR3 sequence reads: CAWREIIAGAYNEQSF. The CDR3 DNA is TGTGCCTGGAGGGAAATAATAGCGGGCGCCTACAATGAGCAGTCCTTC. Full variable domain (remainder filled in from reference TRBV30 and TRBJ2-1): SQTIHQWPATLVQPVGSPLSLECTVEGTSNPNLYWYRQAAGRGLQLLFYSVGIGQISSEVPQNLSASRPQDRQFILSSKKLLLSDSGFYLCAWREIIAGAYNEQSFGPGTRLTVL.

As for this clonotype: Just one base apart from a much larger clone, this may be a read error. DNA for the CDR3: TGCGCCAGCGGCGTACAGGGGGACCTTGAAGCTTTCTTT. This codes for CASGVQGDLEAFF. The rearrangement uses TRBV5-1 and TRBJ1-1; 8 nucleotides align to TRBD1. Unmatched junction bases numbered 9, after V lost 7 bases and J lost 7 bases. Germline V lookup: CDR1 SGHRS, CDR2 YFSETQ. This CDR3 is 13 amino acids long.

This clonotype was seen ten or more times. The chain links TRBV6-7 to TRBJ2-7, with D possibly TRBD1 on 5 matching bases. TRBV6-7 is known as an ORF, though its function is uncertain. The CDR3 spans 14 residues. Trimming took 3 bases from V and 2 from J, leaving 11 bases between them. CDR3 nucleotide sequence: TGTGCCAGCAGTTATGGGGCGGCGACCTACGAGCAGTACTTC. Translated, it gives CASSYGAATYEQYF.

This clonotype was detected many times. The chain is built from TRBV21-1 and TRBJ1-6; the table names TRBD1, a call not compared with the DNA. TRBV21-1 is flagged as a pseudogene. CDR3 length equals 17 residues. This CDR3 reads CASSKENRGLSPSPLHF. The CDR3 bases are TGTGCCAGCAGCAAAGAAAACCGGGGGCTTTCCCCTTCACCCCTCCACTTT.

This clonotype came up a few times. A clone one base away is much larger, so this may be a read error. The chain carries TRBV28 and TRBJ2-3, with D perhaps matching TRBD2 (5 bases). The germline gives CDR1 MDHEN, CDR2 SYDVKM. V lost 6 bases, J lost 2 bases, and 9 bases lay in between. The CDR3 is 13 amino acids. CDR3 amino acids: CASRPRDTDTQYF. CDR3 in DNA: TGTGCCAGCAGACCCCGGGACACAGATACGCAGTATTTT.

This clonotype was seen a handful of times. The gene calls are TRBV5-4 and TRBJ2-2; D is tentatively TRBD1 or TRBD2 (5 bases each). V was clipped by 6 bases and J by 0 bases, with 12 bases between them. The V gene's germline CDR1 is SGHNT and CDR2 YYREEE (reference sequence). The CDR3 length is 15 residues. This chain's CDR3 is CASTSLGANTGELFF. The CDR3 nucleotides read TGTGCCAGCACCTCTTTGGGGGCGAACACCGGGGAGCTGTTTTTT.

The chain carries TRBV20-1 and TRBJ2-1; the match to TRBD2 covers 11 bases. The length of the CDR3 is 17 residues. The V gene's germline CDR1 is DFQATT and CDR2 SNEGSKA (reference sequence). Losses at the gene ends were 3 bases for V and 1 base for J; bases not matched to a gene: 8. The CDR3, as DNA: TGCAGTGCTAGCGGGACTAGCGGCCAATTATCCTACAATGAGCAGTTCTTC. This sequence encodes CSASGTSGQLSYNEQFF.

This clonotype was observed at least ten times. The rearrangement links TRBV4-2 to TRBJ2-7; 7 nucleotides match TRBD2. This CDR3 region has 18 residues. Germline loops: CDR1 LGHNA, CDR2 YNFKEQ. The V gene end was trimmed by 0 bases and the J gene end by 2 bases; junction bases not matched to a gene: 13. The DNA of the CDR3 is TGTGCCAGCAGCCAAGATTCGCTAGCGGACTCAGGGACCTACGAGCAGTACTTC. As protein: CASSQDSLADSGTYEQYF.

This clonotype came up many times. The J gene is TRBJ1-5, the V gene TRBV19, with D hard to call. Per germline, CDR1 LNHDA and CDR2 SQIVND (reference sequence). The CDR3 runs to 15 residues. V was clipped by 3 bases and J by 7 bases, with 16 bases between them. CDR3 coding DNA: TGTGCCAGTAGTATGGGATGGGGAGCGGGCCAGCCCCAGCATTTT. This encodes CASSMGWGAGQPQHF.

Comment on this clonotype: Being one base from a much bigger clone, this may be a read error. The CDR3 spells CASSLELVGQFF. The CDR3 coding sequence is TGTGCCAGCAGCTTAGAACTAGTTGGGCAGTTCTTC. The genes are TRBV7-2 and TRBJ2-1; possible D gene TRBD2, 5 bases. This CDR3 contains 12 residues. Germline V lookup: CDR1 SGHTA, CDR2 FQGNSA. The V end was cut by 1 base, the J end by 12 bases, with 10 bases between.

This clonotype has at least ten counts. V is TRBV19 and J is TRBJ2-2; D not certain. V was clipped by 2 bases and J by 12 bases, with 13 bases between them. The germline V gene has CDR1 LNHDA and CDR2 SQIVND (reference sequence). This CDR3 region has 13 residues. This CDR3 reads CASSISGMGQLFF. The CDR3 nucleotides are TGTGCCAGTAGTATATCAGGAATGGGTCAGCTGTTTTTT.

This clonotype was counted ten times or more. V is TRBV10-3 and J is TRBJ1-4; 7 nucleotides align to TRBD1. CDR1 and CDR2 (germline): ENHRY, SYGVKD. The CDR3 spans 15 residues. Trimming took 0 bases from V and 5 from J; bases not matched to a gene: 3. CDR3: CAISESDRVNEKLFF. The DNA for the CDR3 is TGTGCCATCAGTGAGTCCGACAGGGTAAATGAAAAACTGTTTTTT.

There are many counts of this clonotype. V and J are TRBV20-1 and TRBJ2-2; no reliable D call. CDR1 and CDR2 (germline): DFQATT, SNEGSKA (reference sequence). The CDR3 spans 13 residues. The V end was cut by 4 bases, the J end by 0 bases, with 6 bases between. The CDR3 DNA reads as TGCAGTGCTAAACCGGCGAACACCGGGGAGCTGTTTTTT. Translated, it gives CSAKPANTGELFF.

This clonotype was counted a few times. V usage is TRBV12-3 or TRBV12-4 and J usage is TRBJ2-3; 16 nucleotides align to TRBD2. After removal of 6 bases from V and 9 bases from J, the junction contained 15 bases not matched to a gene. This CDR3 contains 18 residues. The CDR3 sequence: CASRGAGTSGGDVDTQYF. In DNA, the CDR3 is TGTGCCAGCAGGGGTGCCGGGACTAGCGGGGGGGATGTGGACACGCAGTATTTT.

There are many counts of this clonotype. The chain has TRBV5-4 and TRBJ1-1; a possible D gene is TRBD1 (5 bases). The V and J ends lost 0 bases and 6 bases respectively, with 9 bases between them. This CDR3 has 13 amino acids. Looked up from germline, CDR1 is SGHNT and CDR2 is YYREEE (reference sequence). CDR3 amino acids: CASSLVGDPEAFF. The CDR3 region has the DNA TGTGCCAGCAGCTTGGTAGGGGACCCTGAAGCTTTCTTT.

The chain combines TRBV28 with TRBJ2-1; D may be TRBD2 (5 bases). Deletions cut 4 bases from V and 4 bases from J, with 11 bases between. Germline loops: CDR1 MDHEN, CDR2 SYDVKM. CDR3 size: 14 residues. CDR3 DNA sequence: TGTGCCAGCAGTTCTAAAGGACTGTACAATGAGCAGTTCTTC. Protein product: CASSSKGLYNEQFF.

A note on this clonotype: A clone one base away is much larger, so this may be a read error. The rearrangement uses TRBV7-2 and TRBJ2-3; 10 nucleotides agree with TRBD1. CDR3 length: 14 residues. Germline CDR1 and CDR2: SGHTA and FQGNSA. CDR3 sequence (DNA): TGTGCCAGCGGCTTAGAAGGGACAGGGGTTACGCAGTATTTT. Translation: CASGLEGTGVTQYF.

This clonotype was counted many times. This chain uses TRBV2 with TRBJ2-3; maybe TRBD1 (6 bases). The V end was cut by 6 bases, the J end by 0 bases, with 13 bases between. Germline lookup yields CDR1 SNHLY and CDR2 FYNNEI. The length of the CDR3 is 15 residues. The DNA of the CDR3 is TGTGCCAGCAGCCTGGGGACAATAAGCACAGATACGCAGTATTTT. It encodes CASSLGTISTDTQYF.